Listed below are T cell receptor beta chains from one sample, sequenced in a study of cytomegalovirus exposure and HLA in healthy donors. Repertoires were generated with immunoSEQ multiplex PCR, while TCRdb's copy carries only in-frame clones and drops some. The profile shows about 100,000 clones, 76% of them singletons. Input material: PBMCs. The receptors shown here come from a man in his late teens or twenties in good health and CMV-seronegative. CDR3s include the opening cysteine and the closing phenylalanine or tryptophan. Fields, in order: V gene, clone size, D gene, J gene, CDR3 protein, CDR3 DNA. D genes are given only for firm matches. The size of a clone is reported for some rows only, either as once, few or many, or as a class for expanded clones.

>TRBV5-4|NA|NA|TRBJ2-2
CASRGQGKGGELFF
TGTGCCAGCAGGGGGCAGGGGAAGGGCGGGGAGCTGTTTTTT
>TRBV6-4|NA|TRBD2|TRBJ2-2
CASSDSAGGNTGELFF
TGTGCCAGCAGTGACTCAGCGGGGGGGAACACCGGGGAGCTGTTTTTT
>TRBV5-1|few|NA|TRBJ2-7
CASSTKEVSPTYEQYF
TGCGCCAGCAGTACTAAAGAGGTCTCGCCGACCTACGAGCAGTACTTC
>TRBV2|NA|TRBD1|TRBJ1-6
CASGRTGRDSPLHF
TGTGCCAGCGGGCGGACAGGGAGAGATTCACCCCTCCACTTT
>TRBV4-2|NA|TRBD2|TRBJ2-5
CASSQAISGGAETQYF
TGTGCCAGCAGCCAAGCGATCAGCGGGGGGGCGGAGACCCAGTACTTC
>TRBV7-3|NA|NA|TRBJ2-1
CASSLIGGSSYNEQFF
TGTGCCAGCAGCTTAATCGGCGGTAGCTCCTACAATGAGCAGTTCTTC
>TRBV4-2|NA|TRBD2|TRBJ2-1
CASSQDPSGGENEQFF
TGTGCCAGCAGCCAGGACCCTAGCGGGGGGGAAAATGAGCAGTTCTTC
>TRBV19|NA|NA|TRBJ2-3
CASSKASSTDTQYF
TGTGCCAGTAGTAAGGCTAGCTCGACAGATACGCAGTATTTT
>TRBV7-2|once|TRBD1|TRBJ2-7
CASSLGQGAYEQYF
TGTGCCAGCAGCCTAGGACAGGGGGCCTACGAGCAGTACTTC
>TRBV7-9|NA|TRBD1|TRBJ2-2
CSSSQGTGNTGELFF
TGTTCCAGCAGCCAAGGGACAGGGAACACCGGGGAGCTGTTTTTT
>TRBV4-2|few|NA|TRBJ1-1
CASSQDLNTEAFF
TGTGCCAGCAGCCAAGACCTAAACACTGAAGCTTTCTTT
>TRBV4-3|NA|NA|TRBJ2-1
CASSQAHYNEQFF
TGCGCCAGCAGCCAAGCACATTACAATGAGCAGTTCTTC
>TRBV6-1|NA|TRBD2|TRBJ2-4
CASSGYRLAENIQYF
TGTGCCAGCAGTGGATACCGACTAGCGGAAAACATTCAGTACTTC
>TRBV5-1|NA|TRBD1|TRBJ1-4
CASSFTGAQNEKLFF
TGCGCCAGCAGCTTCACAGGGGCTCAGAATGAAAAACTGTTTTTT
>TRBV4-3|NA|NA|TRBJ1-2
CASSQDQGGGKGYTF
TGCGCCAGCAGCCAAGATCAGGGAGGAGGGAAGGGCTACACCTTC
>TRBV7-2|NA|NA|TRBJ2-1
CASSPISGLKNEQFF
TGTGCCAGCAGCCCCATTTCGGGGTTGAAGAATGAGCAGTTCTTC
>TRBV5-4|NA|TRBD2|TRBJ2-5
CASSLAAGGLGRKETQYF
TGTGCCAGCAGCTTGGCAGCGGGGGGGCTTGGTAGGAAAGAGACCCAGTACTTC
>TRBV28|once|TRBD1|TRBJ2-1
CASSLWGQGRRNEQFF
TGTGCCAGCAGTTTGTGGGGACAGGGAAGGAGGAATGAGCAGTTCTTC
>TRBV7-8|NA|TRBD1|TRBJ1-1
CASSLGYRGTEAFF
TGTGCCAGCAGCTTAGGATACAGGGGAACTGAAGCTTTCTTT
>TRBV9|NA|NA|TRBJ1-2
CASSVDTNYGYTF
TGTGCCAGCAGCGTTGACACCAACTATGGCTACACCTTC
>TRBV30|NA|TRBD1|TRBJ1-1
CAWSGGTAQHRMNTEAFF
TGTGCCTGGAGTGGCGGGACAGCCCAACATCGCATGAACACTGAAGCTTTCTTT
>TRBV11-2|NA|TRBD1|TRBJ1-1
CASSLTRQGGNEAFF
TGTGCCAGCAGCTTAACGAGACAGGGGGGAAATGAAGCTTTCTTT
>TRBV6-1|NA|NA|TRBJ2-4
CASSERATGDIQYF
TGTGCCAGCAGTGAACGGGCCACCGGGGACATTCAGTACTTC